This T cell receptor (beta chain) was recorded in a study of blood T cell repertoires in COVID-19. Study information: Whether acute or convalescent, the COVID-19 samples came from the United States, Italy and Spain. The cDNA or gDNA used as material had been derived from T cells, B-cell-depleted T cells, or PBMCs.

The germline V gene has CDR1 KGHDR and CDR2 SFDVKD. The V gene end was trimmed by 2 bases and the J gene end by 8 bases; junction bases not matched to a gene: 9. The CDR3 length is 16 residues. Per the original data handling: Estimation of nucleated cell counts was performed using reference gene primer amplification. Clones were sequenced by immunoSEQ multiplex PCR, and TCRdb holds only the in-frame ones, with some missing. The V and J calls and clone size were taken over from that table, and D and trimming were inferred from the DNA. The sample records tens of thousands of clones, more than 75% being singletons.

Sequenced input: peripheral blood. The TCR was taken from a man aged 65 to 85 with acute or convalescent COVID-19. The chain has TRBV24-1 and TRBJ2-1; TRBD1 aligns across 9 bases. This CDR3 is CATSDSLDRGGDEQFF. Written as DNA, the CDR3 is TGTGCCACCAGTGATTCGTTGGACAGGGGAGGCGATGAGCAGTTCTTC.